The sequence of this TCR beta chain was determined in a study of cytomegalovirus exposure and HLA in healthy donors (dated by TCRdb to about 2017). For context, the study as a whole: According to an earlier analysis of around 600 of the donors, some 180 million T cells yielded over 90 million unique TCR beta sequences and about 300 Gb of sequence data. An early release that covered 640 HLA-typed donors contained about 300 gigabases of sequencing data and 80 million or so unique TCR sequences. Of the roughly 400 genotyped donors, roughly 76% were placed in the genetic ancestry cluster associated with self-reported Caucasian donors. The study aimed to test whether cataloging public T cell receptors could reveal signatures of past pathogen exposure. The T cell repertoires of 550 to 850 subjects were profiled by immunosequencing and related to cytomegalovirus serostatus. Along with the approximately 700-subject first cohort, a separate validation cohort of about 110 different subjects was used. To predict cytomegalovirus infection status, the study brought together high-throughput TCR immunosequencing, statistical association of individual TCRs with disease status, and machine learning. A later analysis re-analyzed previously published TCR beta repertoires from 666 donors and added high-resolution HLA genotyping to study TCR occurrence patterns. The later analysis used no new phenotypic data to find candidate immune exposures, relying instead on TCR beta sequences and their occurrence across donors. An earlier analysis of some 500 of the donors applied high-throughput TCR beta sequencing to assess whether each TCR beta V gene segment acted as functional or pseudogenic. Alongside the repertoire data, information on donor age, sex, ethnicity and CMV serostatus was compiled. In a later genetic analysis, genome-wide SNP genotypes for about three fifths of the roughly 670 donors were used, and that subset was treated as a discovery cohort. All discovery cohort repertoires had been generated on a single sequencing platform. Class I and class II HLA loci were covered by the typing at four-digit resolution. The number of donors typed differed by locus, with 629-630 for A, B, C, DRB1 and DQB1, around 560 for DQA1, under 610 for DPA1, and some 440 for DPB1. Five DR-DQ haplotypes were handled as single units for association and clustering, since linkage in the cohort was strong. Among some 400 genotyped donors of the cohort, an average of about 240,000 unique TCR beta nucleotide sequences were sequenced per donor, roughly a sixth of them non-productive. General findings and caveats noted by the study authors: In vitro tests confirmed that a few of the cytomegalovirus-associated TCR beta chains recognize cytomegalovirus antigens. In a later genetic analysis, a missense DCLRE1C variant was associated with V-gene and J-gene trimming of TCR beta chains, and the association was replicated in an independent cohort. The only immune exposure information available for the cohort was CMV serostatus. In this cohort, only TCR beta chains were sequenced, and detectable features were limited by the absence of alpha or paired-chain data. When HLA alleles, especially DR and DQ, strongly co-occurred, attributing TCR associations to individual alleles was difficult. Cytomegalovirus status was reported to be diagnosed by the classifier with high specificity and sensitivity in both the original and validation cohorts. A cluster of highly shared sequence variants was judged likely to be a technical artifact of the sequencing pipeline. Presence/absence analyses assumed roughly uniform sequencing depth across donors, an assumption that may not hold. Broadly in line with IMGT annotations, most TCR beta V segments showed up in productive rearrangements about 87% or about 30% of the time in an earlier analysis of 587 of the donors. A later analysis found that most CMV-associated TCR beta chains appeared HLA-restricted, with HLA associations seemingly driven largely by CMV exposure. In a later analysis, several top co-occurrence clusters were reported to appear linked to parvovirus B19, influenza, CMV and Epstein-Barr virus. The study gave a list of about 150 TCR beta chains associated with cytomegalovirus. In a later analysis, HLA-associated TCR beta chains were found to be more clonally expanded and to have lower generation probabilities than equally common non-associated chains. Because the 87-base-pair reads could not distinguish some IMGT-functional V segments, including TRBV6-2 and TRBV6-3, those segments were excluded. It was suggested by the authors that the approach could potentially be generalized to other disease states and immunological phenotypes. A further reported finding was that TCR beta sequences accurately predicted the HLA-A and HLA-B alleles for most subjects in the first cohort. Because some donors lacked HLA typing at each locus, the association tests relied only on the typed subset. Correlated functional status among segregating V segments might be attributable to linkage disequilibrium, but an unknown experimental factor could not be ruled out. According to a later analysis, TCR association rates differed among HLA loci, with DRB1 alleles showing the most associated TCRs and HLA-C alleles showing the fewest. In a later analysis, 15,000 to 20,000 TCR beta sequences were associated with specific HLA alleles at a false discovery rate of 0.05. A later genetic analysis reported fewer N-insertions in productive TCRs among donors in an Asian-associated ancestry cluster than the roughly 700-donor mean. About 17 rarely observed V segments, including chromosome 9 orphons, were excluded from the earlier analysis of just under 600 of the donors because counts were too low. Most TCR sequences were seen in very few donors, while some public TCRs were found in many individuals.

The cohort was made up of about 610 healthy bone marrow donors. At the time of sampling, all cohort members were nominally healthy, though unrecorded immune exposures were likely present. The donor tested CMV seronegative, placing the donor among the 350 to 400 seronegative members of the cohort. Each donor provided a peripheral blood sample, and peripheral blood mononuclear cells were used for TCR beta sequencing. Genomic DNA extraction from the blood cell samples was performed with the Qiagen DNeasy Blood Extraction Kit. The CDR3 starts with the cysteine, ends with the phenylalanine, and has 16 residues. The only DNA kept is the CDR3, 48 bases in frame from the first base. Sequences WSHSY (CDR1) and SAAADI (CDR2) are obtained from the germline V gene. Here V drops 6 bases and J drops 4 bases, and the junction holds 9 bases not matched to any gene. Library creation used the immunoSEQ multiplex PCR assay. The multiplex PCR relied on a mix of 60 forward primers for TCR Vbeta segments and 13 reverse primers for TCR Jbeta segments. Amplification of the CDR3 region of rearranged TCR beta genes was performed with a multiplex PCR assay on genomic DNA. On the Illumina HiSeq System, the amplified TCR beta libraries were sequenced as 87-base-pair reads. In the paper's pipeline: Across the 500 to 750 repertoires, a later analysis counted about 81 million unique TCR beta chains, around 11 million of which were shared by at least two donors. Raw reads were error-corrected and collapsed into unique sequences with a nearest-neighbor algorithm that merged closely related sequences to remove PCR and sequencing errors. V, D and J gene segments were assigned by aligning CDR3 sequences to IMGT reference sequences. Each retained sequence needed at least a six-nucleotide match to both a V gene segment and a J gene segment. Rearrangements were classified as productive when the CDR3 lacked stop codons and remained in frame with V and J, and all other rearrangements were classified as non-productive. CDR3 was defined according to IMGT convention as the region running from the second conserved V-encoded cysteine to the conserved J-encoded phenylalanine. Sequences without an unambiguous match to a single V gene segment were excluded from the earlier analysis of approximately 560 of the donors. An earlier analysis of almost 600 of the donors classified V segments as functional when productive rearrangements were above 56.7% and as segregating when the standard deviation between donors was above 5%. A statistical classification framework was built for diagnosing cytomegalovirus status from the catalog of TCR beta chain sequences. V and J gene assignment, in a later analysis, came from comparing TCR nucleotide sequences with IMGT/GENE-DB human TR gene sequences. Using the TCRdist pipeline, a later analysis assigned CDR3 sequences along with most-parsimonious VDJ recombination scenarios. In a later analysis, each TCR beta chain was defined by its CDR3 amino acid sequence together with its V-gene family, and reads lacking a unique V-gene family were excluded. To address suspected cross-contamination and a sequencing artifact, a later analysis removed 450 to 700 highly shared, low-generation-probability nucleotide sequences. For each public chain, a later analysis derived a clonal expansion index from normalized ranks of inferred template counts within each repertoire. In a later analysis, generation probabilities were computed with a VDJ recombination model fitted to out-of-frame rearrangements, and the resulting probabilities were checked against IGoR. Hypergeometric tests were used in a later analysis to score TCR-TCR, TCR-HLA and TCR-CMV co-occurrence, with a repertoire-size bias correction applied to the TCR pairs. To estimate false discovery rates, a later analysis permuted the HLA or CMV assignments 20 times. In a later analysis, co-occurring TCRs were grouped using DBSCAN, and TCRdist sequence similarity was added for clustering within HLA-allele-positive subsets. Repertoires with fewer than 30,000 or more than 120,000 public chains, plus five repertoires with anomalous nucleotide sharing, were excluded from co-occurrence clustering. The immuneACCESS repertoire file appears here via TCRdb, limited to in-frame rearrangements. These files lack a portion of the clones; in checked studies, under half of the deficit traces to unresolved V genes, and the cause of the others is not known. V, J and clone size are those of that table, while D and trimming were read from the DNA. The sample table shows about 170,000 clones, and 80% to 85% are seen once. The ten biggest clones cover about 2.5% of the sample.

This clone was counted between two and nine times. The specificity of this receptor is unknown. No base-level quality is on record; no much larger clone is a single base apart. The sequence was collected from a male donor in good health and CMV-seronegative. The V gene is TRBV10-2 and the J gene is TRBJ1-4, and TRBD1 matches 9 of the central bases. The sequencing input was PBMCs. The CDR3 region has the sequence CASRTGQGALNEKLFF. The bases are TGCGCCAGCAGGACGGGACAGGGTGCCCTTAATGAAAAACTGTTTTTT.